This T cell receptor beta chain is from a study of T-cell memory formation after mild COVID-19. The CDR3 has 17 residues. The germline V and J ends were trimmed by 1 base and 2 bases, with 16 bases remaining between them. Germline CDR1 reads LGHNA; CDR2 reads YNFKEQ. TCRdb analysed the 5' RACE reads with MiXCR anew, one entry per CDR3 protein. This table has roughly 130,000 distinct CDR3 sequences, about a sixth appearing once. This clonotype was recorded a few times. This chain connects TRBV4-2 to TRBJ2-3, with a tentative D call TRBD2 (5 bases). The sequence was obtained from a man in his late teens or twenties who had mild COVID-19 (a few samples of this study predate the infection). Cell type and time point are not known. Sequencing was performed on PBMCs or a T cell subset sorted from them (not recorded which). The CDR3 reads CASSQGTRPTDTDTQYF. The CDR3 DNA follows: TGTGCCAGCAGCCAAGGCACTAGGCCCACCGACACAGATACGCAGTATTTT.